Below, 13 T cell receptor beta chains from the same sample are listed, as sequenced in a study of blood T cell repertoires in COVID-19. The data were produced by immunoSEQ multiplex PCR, yet TCRdb's version contains in-frame clones alone and is incomplete. The table lists 200,000 to 250,000 clones, about nine tenths of them singletons. The sequencing sample was made of PBMCs or T cells enriched from blood (not recorded which). The origin of the receptors is a man aged 18 to 30 with acute COVID-19.

This clone was seen a single time. J is TRBJ1-1 and V is TRBV2; 7 bases are a match to TRBD1. The CDR3 spans 13 residues. The germline CDR1 and CDR2 sequences are SNHLY and FYNNEI. After removal of 0 bases from V and 10 bases from J, the junction contained 5 bases not matched to a gene. The CDR3 is CASSEALRGRAFF. The CDR3 nucleotides are TGTGCCAGCAGTGAAGCGCTGAGGGGGCGAGCTTTCTTT.

The chain uses TRBV29-1 and TRBJ1-1; TRBD1 agrees at 9 bases. The CDR3 length is 13 residues. J gave up 1 base and V 4 bases, and 1 base lay outside the gene matches. Germline CDR1 is SQVTM and CDR2 is ANQGSEA. CDR3 bases: TGCAGCGTTGCGGACAGGGGGAACACTGAAGCTTTCTTT. It encodes CSVADRGNTEAFF.

This clone came up once. V gene TRBV5-5 combines with J gene TRBJ2-3; possibly TRBD1 for D (6 bases). V was trimmed by 0 bases and J by 0 bases, leaving 8 bases between them. From germline, CDR1 is SGHKS and CDR2 YYEKEE (reference sequence). This CDR3 region has 15 residues. This chain's CDR3 is CASSLVGQSTDTQYF. In DNA form, the CDR3 reads TGTGCCAGCAGCTTGGTAGGACAGAGCACAGATACGCAGTATTTT.

The chain has TRBV28 and TRBJ2-1; TRBD2 might be the D (6 bases). V lost 5 bases and J lost 8, with 16 bases in between. Germline V CDR1 and CDR2: MDHEN, SYDVKM. This CDR3 is built from 14 residues. Here the CDR3 DNA reads TGTGCCAGCAGTCCTCTCCCGGGACTTGATGAGCAGTTCTTC. Translated, it gives CASSPLPGLDEQFF.

The V and J genes are TRBV28 and TRBJ2-1, with D unresolved. This CDR3 contains 14 residues. The V end lost 4 bases, the J end lost 0 bases, and 7 bases lay between the germline ends. Germline V gene lookup returns CDR1 MDHEN and CDR2 SYDVKM. CDR3 bases: TGTGCCAGCAGTTCTCCTAGCTCCTACAATGAGCAGTTCTTC. It yields the protein CASSSPSSYNEQFF.

The V gene is TRBV7-6, the J gene TRBJ1-1, with a weak D call TRBD1 (6 bases). CDR1 is SGHVS, CDR2 FNYEAQ, per germline. The CDR3 has 18 residues. Between the trimmed V and J ends, which lost 3 bases and 0 bases, there was a span of 20 bases. The CDR3: CASSFVQGSPIMNTEAFF. The DNA of the CDR3 is TGTGCCAGCAGCTTTGTCCAGGGGAGCCCTATCATGAACACTGAAGCTTTCTTT.

This chain connects TRBV4-1 to TRBJ1-1, with a possible D match to TRBD1 (5 bases). The germline gives CDR1 MGHRA, CDR2 YSYEKL. Trimming took off 1 base at V and 11 bases at J, with 20 bases between the two ends. The CDR3 spans 15 residues. The chain's CDR3 is CASSQASAGPSGAFF. The CDR3 DNA follows: TGCGCCAGCAGCCAAGCATCCGCGGGACCCTCCGGCGCTTTCTTT.

The rearrangement links TRBV14 to TRBJ2-7; 9 nucleotides align to TRBD2. This CDR3 has 15 amino acids. Germline loops: CDR1 SGHDN, CDR2 FVKESK. Losses at the gene ends were 3 bases for V and 0 bases for J; bases not matched to a gene: 3. CDR3 sequence: CASSQLAGISYEQYF. The CDR3 DNA is TGTGCCAGCAGCCAGCTAGCGGGGATCTCCTACGAGCAGTACTTC.

In this sample, this clone turned up once. This sequence joins TRBV6-5 and TRBJ1-4; D call uncertain. CDR3 size: 14 residues. Germline loops: CDR1 MNHEY, CDR2 SVGAGI. V was cut by 6 bases and J by 0 bases, with 8 bases left in between. CDR3 sequence (DNA): TGTGCCAGCAGCACAGTGTCAACTAATGAAAAACTGTTTTTT. It specifies CASSTVSTNEKLFF.

The chain employs TRBV11-2 and TRBJ1-5, with D possibly being TRBD1 (5 bases). The CDR3 runs to 16 residues. Trimming stripped 5 bases from V and 2 bases from J, with 16 bases between. Germline V gives CDR1 SGHAT, CDR2 FQNNGV. The CDR3 protein is CASSLQGGVGNQPQHF. The CDR3 DNA reads TGTGCCAGCAGCCTCCAGGGAGGGGTGGGCAATCAGCCCCAGCATTTT.

This clone showed up just once. J is TRBJ1-2 and V is TRBV9; weak D call: TRBD1 (5 bases). The CDR3 contains 15 residues. Trimming took 4 bases from V and 3 from J, leaving 16 bases between them. CDR1 and CDR2 (germline): SGDLS, YYNGEE. The CDR3 here is CASSSPGRGDYGYTF. The CDR3 nucleotides are TGTGCCAGCAGCTCACCAGGGAGGGGAGACTATGGCTACACCTTC.

The V and J genes are TRBV6-4 and TRBJ1-2; a possible D gene is TRBD1 (6 bases). Per germline, CDR1 MRHNA and CDR2 SNTAGT. This CDR3 has 15 residues. V lost 0 bases to trimming and J lost 4 bases, with 12 bases between them. As DNA, the CDR3 is TGTGCCAGCAGTGACTCAAACGACAGGTCCTATGGCTACACCTTC. This encodes CASSDSNDRSYGYTF.

The V call is TRBV5-1, the J call TRBJ2-3; TRBD2 aligns across 8 bases. The CDR3 has 14 residues. V lost 4 bases and J lost 6; bases outside the gene matches: 7. Germline V CDR1 and CDR2: SGHRS, YFSETQ. The CDR3 loop is CASSQPGLVDTQYF. As DNA, the CDR3 is TGCGCCAGCAGCCAACCGGGACTAGTGGATACGCAGTATTTT.